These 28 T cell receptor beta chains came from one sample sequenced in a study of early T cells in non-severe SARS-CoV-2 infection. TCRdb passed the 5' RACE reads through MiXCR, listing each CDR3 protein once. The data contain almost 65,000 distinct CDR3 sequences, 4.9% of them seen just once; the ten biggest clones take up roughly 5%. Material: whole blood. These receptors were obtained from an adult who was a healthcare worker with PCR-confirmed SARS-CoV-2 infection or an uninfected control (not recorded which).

This CDR3 is CSASRGGAPNEQFF. The CDR3 coding sequence is TGCAGTGCTAGTAGGGGCGGGGCTCCCAATGAGCAGTTCTTC. The J gene is TRBJ2-1, the V gene TRBV20-1; the D gene is possibly TRBD2 (6 bases). The germline CDR1 and CDR2 sequences are DFQATT and SNEGSKA (reference sequence). The length of the CDR3 is 14 residues. V lost 3 bases to trimming and J lost 6 bases, with 15 bases between them.

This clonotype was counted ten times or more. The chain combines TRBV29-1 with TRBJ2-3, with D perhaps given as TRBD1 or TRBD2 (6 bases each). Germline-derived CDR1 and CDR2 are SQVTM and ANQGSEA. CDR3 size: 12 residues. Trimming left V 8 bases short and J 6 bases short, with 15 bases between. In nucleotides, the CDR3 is TGCAGCCCATTTTTGGGGGGCGATACGCAGTATTTT. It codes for CSPFLGGDTQYF.

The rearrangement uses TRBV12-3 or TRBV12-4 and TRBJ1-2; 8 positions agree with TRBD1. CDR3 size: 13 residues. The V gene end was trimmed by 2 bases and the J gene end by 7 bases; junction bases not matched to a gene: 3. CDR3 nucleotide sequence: TGTGCCAGCAGTTTATCGGACAGGGCTGGCTACACCTTC. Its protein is CASSLSDRAGYTF.

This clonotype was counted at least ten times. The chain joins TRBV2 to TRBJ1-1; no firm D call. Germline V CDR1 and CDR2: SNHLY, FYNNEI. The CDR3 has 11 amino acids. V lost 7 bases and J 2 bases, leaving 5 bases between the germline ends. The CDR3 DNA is TGTGCCAGCAAGGAAAACACTGAAGCTTTCTTT. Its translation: CASKENTEAFF.

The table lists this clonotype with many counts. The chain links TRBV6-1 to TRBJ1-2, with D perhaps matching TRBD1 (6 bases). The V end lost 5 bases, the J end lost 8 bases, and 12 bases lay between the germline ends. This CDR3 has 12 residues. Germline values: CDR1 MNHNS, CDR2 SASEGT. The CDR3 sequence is CASSYRDYGYTF. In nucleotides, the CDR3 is TGTGCCAGCAGTTACAGGGATTACGGCTACACCTTC.

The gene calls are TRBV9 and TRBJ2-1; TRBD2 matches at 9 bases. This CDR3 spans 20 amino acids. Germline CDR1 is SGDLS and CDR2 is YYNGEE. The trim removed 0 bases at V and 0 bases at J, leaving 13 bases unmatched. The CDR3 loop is CASSVDVTSGGGSSYNEQFF. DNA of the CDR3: TGTGCCAGCAGCGTAGACGTGACTAGCGGTGGGGGAAGCTCCTACAATGAGCAGTTCTTC.

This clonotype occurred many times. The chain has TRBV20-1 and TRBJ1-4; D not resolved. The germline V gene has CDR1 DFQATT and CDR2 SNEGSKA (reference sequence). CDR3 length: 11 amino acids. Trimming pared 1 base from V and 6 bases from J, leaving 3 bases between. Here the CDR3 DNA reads TGCAGTGCTAGAGTCTATGAAAAACTGTTTTTT. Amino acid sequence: CSARVYEKLFF.

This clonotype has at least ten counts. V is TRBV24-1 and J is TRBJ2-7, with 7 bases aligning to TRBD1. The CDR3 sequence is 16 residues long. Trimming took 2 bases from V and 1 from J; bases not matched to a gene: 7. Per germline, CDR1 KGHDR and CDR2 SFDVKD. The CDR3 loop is CATSDSPGTDSYEQYF. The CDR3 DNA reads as TGTGCCACCAGTGATTCTCCCGGGACAGATTCCTACGAGCAGTACTTC.

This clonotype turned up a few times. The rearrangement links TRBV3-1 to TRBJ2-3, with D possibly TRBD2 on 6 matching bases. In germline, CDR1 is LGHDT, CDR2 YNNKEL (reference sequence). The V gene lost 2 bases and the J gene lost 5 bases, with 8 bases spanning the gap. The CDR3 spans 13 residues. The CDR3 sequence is CASSQRRGDTQYF. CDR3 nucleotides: TGTGCCAGCAGCCAAAGGCGGGGAGATACGCAGTATTTT.

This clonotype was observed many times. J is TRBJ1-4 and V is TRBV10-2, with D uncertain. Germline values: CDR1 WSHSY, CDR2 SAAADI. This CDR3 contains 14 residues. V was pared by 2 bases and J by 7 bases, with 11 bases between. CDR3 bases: TGCGCCAGCAGTGAGGAAGCGTACAGTGAAAAACTGTTTTTT. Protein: CASSEEAYSEKLFF.

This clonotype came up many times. CDR3 DNA: TGCGCCAGCAGCGTTGGACAGCCCACAACCTACGAGCAGTACTTC. It codes for CASSVGQPTTYEQYF. V is TRBV5-1 and J is TRBJ2-7; D might be TRBD1 (6 bases). Looked up from germline, CDR1 is SGHRS and CDR2 is YFSETQ. The CDR3 contains 15 residues. Trimming stripped 4 bases from V and 2 bases from J, with 16 bases between.

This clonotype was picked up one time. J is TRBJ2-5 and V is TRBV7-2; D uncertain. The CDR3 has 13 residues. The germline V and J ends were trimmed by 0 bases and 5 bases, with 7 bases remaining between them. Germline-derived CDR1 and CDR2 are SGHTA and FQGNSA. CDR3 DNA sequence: TGTGCCAGCAGCTTAGCTAGGAAGGAGACCCAGTACTTC. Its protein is CASSLARKETQYF.

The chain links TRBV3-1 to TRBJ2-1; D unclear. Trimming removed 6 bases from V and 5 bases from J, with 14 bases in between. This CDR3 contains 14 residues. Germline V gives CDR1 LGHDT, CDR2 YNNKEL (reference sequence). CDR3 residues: CASRPAALNNEQFF. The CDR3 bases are TGTGCCAGCAGGCCTGCGGCTCTTAACAATGAGCAGTTCTTC.

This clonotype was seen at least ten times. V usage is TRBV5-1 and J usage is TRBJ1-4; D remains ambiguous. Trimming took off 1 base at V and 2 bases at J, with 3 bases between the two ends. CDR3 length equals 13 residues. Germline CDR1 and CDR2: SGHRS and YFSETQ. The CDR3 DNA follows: TGCGCCAGCAGCTTGCAGACTAATGAAAAACTGTTTTTT. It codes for CASSLQTNEKLFF.

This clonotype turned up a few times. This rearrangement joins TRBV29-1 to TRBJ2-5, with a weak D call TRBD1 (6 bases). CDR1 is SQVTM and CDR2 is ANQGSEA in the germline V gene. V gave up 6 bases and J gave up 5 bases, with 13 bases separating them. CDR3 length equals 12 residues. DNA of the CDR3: TGCAGCGTCCCTAGGCAGGGGGAGACCCAGTACTTC. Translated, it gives CSVPRQGETQYF.

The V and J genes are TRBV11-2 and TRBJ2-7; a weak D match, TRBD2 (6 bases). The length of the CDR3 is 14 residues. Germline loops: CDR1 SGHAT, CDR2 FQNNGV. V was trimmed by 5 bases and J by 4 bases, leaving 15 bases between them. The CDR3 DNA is TGTGCCAGCAGCCTGACTGGGACTCTTTACGAGCAGTACTTC. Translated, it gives CASSLTGTLYEQYF. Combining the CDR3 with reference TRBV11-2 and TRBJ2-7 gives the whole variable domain EAGVAQSPRYKIIEKRQSVAFWCNPISGHATLYWYQQILGQGPKLLIQFQNNGVVDDSQLPKDRFSAERLKGVDSTLKIQPAKLEDSAVYLCASSLTGTLYEQYFGPGTRLTVT.

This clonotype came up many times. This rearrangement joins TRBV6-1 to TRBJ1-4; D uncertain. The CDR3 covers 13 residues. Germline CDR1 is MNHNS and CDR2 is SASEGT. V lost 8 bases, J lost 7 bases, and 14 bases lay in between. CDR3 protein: CASSGSSGEKLFF. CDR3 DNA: TGTGCCAGCTCGGGGTCTTCGGGTGAAAAACTGTTTTTT.

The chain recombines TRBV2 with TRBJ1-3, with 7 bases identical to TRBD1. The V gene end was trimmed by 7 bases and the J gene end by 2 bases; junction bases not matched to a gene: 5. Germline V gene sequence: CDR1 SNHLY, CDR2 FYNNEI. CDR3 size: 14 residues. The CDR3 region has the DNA TGTGCCAGCAAGATCGGGACAGCTGGAAACACCATATATTTT. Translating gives CASKIGTAGNTIYF.

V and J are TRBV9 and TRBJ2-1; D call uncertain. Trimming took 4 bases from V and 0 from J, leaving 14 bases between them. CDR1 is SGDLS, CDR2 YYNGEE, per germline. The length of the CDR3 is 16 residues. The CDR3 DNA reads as TGTGCCAGCAGCCCCCAGTCTCGGAGCTCCTACAATGAGCAGTTCTTC. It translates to CASSPQSRSSYNEQFF.

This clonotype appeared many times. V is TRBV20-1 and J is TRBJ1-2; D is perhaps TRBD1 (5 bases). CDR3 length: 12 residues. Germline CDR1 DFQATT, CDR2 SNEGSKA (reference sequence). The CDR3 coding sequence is TGCAGCGGGGGTAGCGGGGACTATGGCTACACCTTC. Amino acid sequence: CSGGSGDYGYTF.

CDR3 sequence (DNA): TGTGCCAGTATGGGTGTGACTAGCGGCGAGCAGTACTTC. Protein product: CASMGVTSGEQYF. This chain connects TRBV19 to TRBJ2-7; 9 bases are shared with TRBD2. The V segment lost 7 bases and the J segment 6 bases; nucleotides outside the gene matches: 7. CDR1 and CDR2 from the germline V gene are LNHDA and SQIVND (reference sequence). This CDR3 comprises 13 residues. The variable domain in full, with the rest retrieved from reference TRBV19 and TRBJ2-7, is DGGITQSPKYLFRKEGQNVTLSCEQNLNHDAMYWYRQDPGQGLRLIYYSQIVNDFQKGDIAEGYSVSREKKESFPLTVTSAQKNPTAFYLCASMGVTSGEQYFGPGTRLTVT.

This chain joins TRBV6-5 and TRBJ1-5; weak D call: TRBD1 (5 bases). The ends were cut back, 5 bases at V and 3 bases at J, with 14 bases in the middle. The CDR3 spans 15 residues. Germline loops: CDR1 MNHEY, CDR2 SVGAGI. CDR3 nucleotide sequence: TGTGCCAGCAGTCCCCCGGGACTGCTCAATCAGCCCCAGCATTTT. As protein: CASSPPGLLNQPQHF.

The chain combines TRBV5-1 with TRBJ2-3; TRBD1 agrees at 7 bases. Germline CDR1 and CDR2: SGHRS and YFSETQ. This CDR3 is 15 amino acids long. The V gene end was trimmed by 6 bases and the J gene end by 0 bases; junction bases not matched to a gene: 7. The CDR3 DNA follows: TGCGCCAGCACCTTACAGGGGACGAGCACAGATACGCAGTATTTT. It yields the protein CASTLQGTSTDTQYF.

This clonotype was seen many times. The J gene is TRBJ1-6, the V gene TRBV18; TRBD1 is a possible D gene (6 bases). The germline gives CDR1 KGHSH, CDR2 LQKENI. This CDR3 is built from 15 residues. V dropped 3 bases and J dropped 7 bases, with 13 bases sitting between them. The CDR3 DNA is TGTGCCAGCTCACCGACGACAGGTCTCAATTCACCCCTCCACTTT. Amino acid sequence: CASSPTTGLNSPLHF. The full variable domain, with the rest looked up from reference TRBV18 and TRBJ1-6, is NAGVMQNPRHLVRRRGQEARLRCSPMKGHSHVYWYRQLPEEGLKFMVYLQKENIIDESGMPKERFSAEFPKEGPSILRIQQVVRGDSAAYFCASSPTTGLNSPLHFGNGTRLTVT.

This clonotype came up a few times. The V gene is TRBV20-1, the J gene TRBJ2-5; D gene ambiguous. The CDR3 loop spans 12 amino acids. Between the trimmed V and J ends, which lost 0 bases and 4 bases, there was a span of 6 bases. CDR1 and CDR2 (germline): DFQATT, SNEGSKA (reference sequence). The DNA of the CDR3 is TGCAGTGCTAGAGATCCTGGAGAGACCCAGTACTTC. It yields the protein CSARDPGETQYF.

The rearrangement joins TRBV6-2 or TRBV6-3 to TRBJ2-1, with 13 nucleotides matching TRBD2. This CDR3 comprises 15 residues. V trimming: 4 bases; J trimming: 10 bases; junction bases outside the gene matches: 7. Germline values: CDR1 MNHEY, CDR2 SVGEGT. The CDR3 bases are TGTGCCAGCAGTTCAGGACTAGCGGGAGTTGACGAGCAGTTCTTC. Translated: CASSSGLAGVDEQFF.

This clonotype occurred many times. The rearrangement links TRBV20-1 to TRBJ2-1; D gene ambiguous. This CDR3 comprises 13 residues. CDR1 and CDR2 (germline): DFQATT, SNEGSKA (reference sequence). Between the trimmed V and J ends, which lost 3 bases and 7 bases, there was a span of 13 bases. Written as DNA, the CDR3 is TGCAGTGCTAGGGCCCAGAGCACGAATGAGCAGTTCTTC. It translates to CSARAQSTNEQFF.

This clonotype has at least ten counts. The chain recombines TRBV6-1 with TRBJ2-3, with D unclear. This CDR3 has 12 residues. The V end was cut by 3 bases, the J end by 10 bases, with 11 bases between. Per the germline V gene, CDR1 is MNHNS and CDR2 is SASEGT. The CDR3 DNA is TGTGCCAGCAGTGACCGGATAAGTTCGCAGTATTTT. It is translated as CASSDRISSQYF.